These 18 T cell receptor beta chains came from one sample sequenced in a study of blood T cell repertoires in COVID-19 (dated by TCRdb to 2018 to 2020). Receptor libraries were prepared by the immunoSEQ multiplex PCR assay. Imported from immuneACCESS, the table was reduced by TCRdb to in-frame sequences with V and J called. These copies leave out some clones; in studies compared against another copy, an unresolved V gene accounts for under half, and the cause of the remainder is not known. The sample yields about 41,000 clones; about 83% were counted once. The ten top clones hold around 3.7% of the sample. Sequenced sample: peripheral blood. The receptors here all came from a middle-aged man with COVID-19, enrolled during active disease.

CDR3 in amino acids: CASGLVLANEQYF. DNA of the CDR3: TGTGCTAGTGGTTTGGTCCTAGCGAACGAGCAGTACTTC. This sequence joins TRBV12-5 and TRBJ2-7; possible D gene TRBD2, 6 bases. V dropped 0 bases and J dropped 5 bases, with 8 bases sitting between them. The CDR3 has 13 amino acids. Germline CDR1 and CDR2: LGHNT and FRNRAP.

The chain carries TRBV4-1 and TRBJ2-2; D is perhaps TRBD2 (5 bases). Germline CDR1 is MGHRA and CDR2 is YSYEKL. Trimming shortened V by 4 bases and J by 1 base, and 7 bases separated the two germline ends. This CDR3 spans 14 amino acids. In DNA, the CDR3 is TGCGCCAGCAGCCTCGGAGGGAACACCGGGGAGCTGTTTTTT. Protein sequence: CASSLGGNTGELFF.

The genes are TRBV7-2 and TRBJ1-5; D possibly corresponds to TRBD1 (5 bases). Trimming shortened V by 3 bases and J by 8 bases, and 14 bases separated the two germline ends. The germline CDR1 and CDR2 sequences are SGHTA and FQGNSA. This CDR3 region has 14 residues. The CDR3 DNA reads as TGTGCCAGCAGCTTGGGGCAAGGCCTTAAGCCCCAGCATTTT. Protein product: CASSLGQGLKPQHF.

The chain carries TRBV2 and TRBJ2-1; 10 positions agree with TRBD2. Trimming removed 4 bases from V and 3 bases from J; junction bases left unmatched: 3. Germline CDR1 is SNHLY and CDR2 is FYNNEI. The length of the CDR3 is 15 residues. CDR3 amino acids: CASSAASGSYNEQFF. For the CDR3, the DNA is TGTGCCAGCAGTGCAGCTAGCGGGAGCTACAATGAGCAGTTCTTC. Looking up the rest from reference TRBV2 and TRBJ2-1 gives the full variable domain: EPEVTQTPSHQVTQMGQEVILRCVPISNHLYFYWYRQILGQKVEFLVSFYNNEISEKSEIFDDQFSVERPDGSNFTLKIRSTKLEDSAMYFCASSAASGSYNEQFFGPGTRLTVL.

This sequence joins TRBV5-4 and TRBJ2-3; 7 nucleotides line up with TRBD1. The CDR3 length is 14 residues. Per the germline V gene, CDR1 is SGHNT and CDR2 is YYREEE (reference sequence). With 4 bases clipped from V and 2 bases from J, the junction kept 4 bases outside the gene matches. CDR3 in amino acids: CASSPGTVTDTQYF. CDR3 coding DNA: TGTGCCAGCAGCCCCGGGACAGTCACAGATACGCAGTATTTT.

This clone occurred once. The genes are TRBV19 and TRBJ2-2; a weak D match, TRBD2 (5 bases). Trimming pared 4 bases from V and 0 bases from J, leaving 6 bases between. The CDR3 consists of 14 residues. Germline CDR1 is LNHDA and CDR2 is SQIVND (reference sequence). The chain's CDR3 is CASSTGTNTGELFF. The CDR3 nucleotides are TGTGCCAGTAGTACCGGGACGAACACCGGGGAGCTGTTTTTT. Drawing the rest from reference TRBV19 and TRBJ2-2, the complete variable domain is DGGITQSPKYLFRKEGQNVTLSCEQNLNHDAMYWYRQDPGQGLRLIYYSQIVNDFQKGDIAEGYSVSREKKESFPLTVTSAQKNPTAFYLCASSTGTNTGELFFGEGSRLTVL.

V is TRBV30 and J is TRBJ1-6, with TRBD1 identical over 8 bases. The CDR3 consists of 15 residues. The trim removed 0 bases at V and 10 bases at J, leaving 8 bases unmatched. Germline V gene sequence: CDR1 GTSNPN, CDR2 SVGIG (reference sequence). CDR3 coding DNA: TGTGCCTGGAGTGTACAGGGGGAGAGGGGATCACCCCTCCACTTT. Its protein is CAWSVQGERGSPLHF.

The chain has TRBV29-1 and TRBJ2-5; 10 bases line up with TRBD1. Germline trimming cut 6 bases from V and 5 bases from J; bases unmatched to any gene: 0. The CDR3 runs to 11 residues. Germline CDR1 is SQVTM and CDR2 is ANQGSEA. The CDR3 loop is CSVGQGETQYF. CDR3 nucleotides: TGCAGCGTGGGACAGGGGGAGACCCAGTACTTC. The whole variable domain, remainder taken from reference TRBV29-1 and TRBJ2-5, is SAVISQKPSRDICQRGTSLTIQCQVDSQVTMMFWYRQQPGQSLTLIATANQGSEATYESGFVIDKFPISRPNLTFSTLTVSNMSPEDSSIYLCSVGQGETQYFGPGTRLLVL.

The V and J genes are TRBV9 and TRBJ2-3, with D perhaps TRBD2 (6 bases). V shed 3 bases and J shed 2 bases, with 13 bases lying between them. Germline V gene sequence: CDR1 SGDLS, CDR2 YYNGEE. This CDR3 contains 15 residues. CDR3 amino acids: CASSAVAVNTDTQYF. The CDR3, as DNA: TGTGCCAGCAGCGCGGTAGCGGTAAACACAGATACGCAGTATTTT.

This clone occurred a few times. The chain is built from TRBV11-1 and TRBJ2-2; D is perhaps TRBD1 (5 bases). From germline, CDR1 is SGHAT and CDR2 FQDESV (reference sequence). The CDR3 covers 13 residues. Between the trimmed V and J ends, which lost 3 bases and 5 bases, there was a span of 7 bases. CDR3 in DNA: TGTGCCAGCAGCTTTGGACAAACCGGGGAGCTGTTTTTT. It is translated as CASSFGQTGELFF.

This clone was detected only a few times. The chain links TRBV10-3 to TRBJ2-1; D might be TRBD2 (6 bases). Germline V gives CDR1 ENHRY, CDR2 SYGVKD. CDR3 size: 12 residues. Trimming took off 6 bases at V and 5 bases at J, with 8 bases between the two ends. The CDR3 bases are TGTGCCATCAGGGGCGGGAACAATGAGCAGTTCTTC. It codes for CAIRGGNNEQFF.

J is TRBJ1-5 and V is TRBV19; the D gene is possibly TRBD1 (6 bases). This CDR3 comprises 18 residues. Germline V CDR1 and CDR2: LNHDA, SQIVND (reference sequence). V lost 7 bases and J 0 bases, leaving 22 bases between the germline ends. DNA of the CDR3: TGTGCCAGTACCCGCAGGGGCAGTCGCGCCAATAGCAATCAGCCCCAGCATTTT. Translation gives CASTRRGSRANSNQPQHF.

V usage is TRBV7-8 and J usage is TRBJ2-3; possible D gene TRBD1, 6 bases. Germline values: CDR1 SGHVS, CDR2 FQNEAQ. The CDR3 has 16 amino acids. V was cut by 4 bases and J by 2 bases, with 16 bases left in between. The CDR3 here is CASSSLTRGSTDTQYF. The CDR3 DNA is TGTGCCAGCAGCTCCCTAACCAGGGGATCCACAGATACGCAGTATTTT.

The rearrangement uses TRBV29-1 and TRBJ1-1; D is undetermined. CDR3 length: 12 amino acids. Germline-derived CDR1 and CDR2 are SQVTM and ANQGSEA. V was pared by 7 bases and J by 0 bases, with 9 bases between. This CDR3 reads CSDSRLNTEAFF. CDR3 bases: TGCAGCGACAGCAGGCTGAACACTGAAGCTTTCTTT. Full variable domain (outside the CDR3, taken from reference TRBV29-1 and TRBJ1-1): SAVISQKPSRDICQRGTSLTIQCQVDSQVTMMFWYRQQPGQSLTLIATANQGSEATYESGFVIDKFPISRPNLTFSTLTVSNMSPEDSSIYLCSDSRLNTEAFFGQGTRLTVV.

J is TRBJ1-5 and V is TRBV28, with 7 bases identical to TRBD1. Trimming removed 7 bases from V and 2 bases from J; junction bases left unmatched: 8. The CDR3 contains 15 residues. The V gene's germline CDR1 is MDHEN and CDR2 SYDVKM. The CDR3 here is CASTPDREGNQPQHF. The CDR3 region has the DNA TGTGCCAGCACCCCCGACAGGGAAGGCAATCAGCCCCAGCATTTT. The whole variable domain, filled in from reference TRBV28 and TRBJ1-5, reads DVKVTQSSRYLVKRTGEKVFLECVQDMDHENMFWYRQDPGLGLRLIYFSYDVKMKEKGDIPEGYSVSREKKERFSLILESASTNQTSMYLCASTPDREGNQPQHFGDGTRLSIL.

The gene calls are TRBV18 and TRBJ2-2; 9 bases line up with TRBD1. The ends lost 6 bases at V and 3 bases at J; junction bases unmatched: 11. Germline CDR1 reads KGHSH; CDR2 reads LQKENI. This CDR3 has 17 amino acids. In DNA form, the CDR3 reads TGTGCCAGCTCTCTCGGACAGGGGCGTGTACACACCGGGGAGCTGTTTTTT. It encodes CASSLGQGRVHTGELFF.

This clone occurred once. This sequence joins TRBV1 and TRBJ1-2; the table's D call, TRBD1, was not checked against the DNA. TRBV1 is a pseudogene locus. This CDR3 contains 15 residues. The chain's CDR3 is CTSSQVCGRAYNYTF. The CDR3 bases are TGCACCAGCAGCCAAGTTTGTGGCAGGGCTTACAACTACACCTTC.

This clone showed up just a few times. V and J are TRBV7-9 and TRBJ2-7; D may be TRBD1 (5 bases). The CDR3 length is 14 residues. The V end was cut by 2 bases, the J end by 6 bases, with 14 bases between. In germline, CDR1 is SEHNR, CDR2 FQNEAQ (reference sequence). For the CDR3, the DNA is TGTGCCAGCAGCTTAAGGGCAGGGCCGGGCGAGCAGTACTTC. Protein: CASSLRAGPGEQYF.